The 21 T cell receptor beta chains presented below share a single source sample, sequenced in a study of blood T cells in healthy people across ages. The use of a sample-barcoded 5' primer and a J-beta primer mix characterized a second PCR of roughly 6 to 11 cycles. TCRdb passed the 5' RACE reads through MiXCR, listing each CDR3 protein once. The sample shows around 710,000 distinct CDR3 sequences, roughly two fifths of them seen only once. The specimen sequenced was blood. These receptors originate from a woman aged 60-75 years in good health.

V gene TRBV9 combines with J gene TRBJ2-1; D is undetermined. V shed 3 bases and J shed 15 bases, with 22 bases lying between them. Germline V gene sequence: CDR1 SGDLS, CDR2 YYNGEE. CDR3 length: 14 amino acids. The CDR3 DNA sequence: TGTGCCAGCAGCGCAGCCATCGGCGGATCAAAAGGGTTCTTC. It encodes CASSAAIGGSKGFF. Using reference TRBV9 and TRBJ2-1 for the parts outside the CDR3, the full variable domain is DSGVTQTPKHLITATGQRVTLRCSPRSGDLSVYWYQQSLDQGLQFLIQYYNGEERAKGNILERFSAQQFPDLHSELNLSSLELGDSALYFCASSAAIGGSKGFFGPGTRLTVL.

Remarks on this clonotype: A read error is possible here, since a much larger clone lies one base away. The DNA for the CDR3 is TGTGCCAGCAGCGTAACGGGGGCGGAGAACTATGGCTACACCTTC. The encoded protein is CASSVTGAENYGYTF. This chain connects TRBV9 to TRBJ1-2; a possible D gene is TRBD1 (6 bases). There are 15 residues in the CDR3. Looked up from germline, CDR1 is SGDLS and CDR2 is YYNGEE. Trimming removed 1 base at V and 2 bases at J, with 12 bases between.

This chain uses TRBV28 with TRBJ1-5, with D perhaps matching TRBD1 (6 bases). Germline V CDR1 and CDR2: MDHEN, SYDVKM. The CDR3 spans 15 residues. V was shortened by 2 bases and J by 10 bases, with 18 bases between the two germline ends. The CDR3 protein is CASSLQGTLTSPQHF. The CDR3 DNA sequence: TGTGCCAGCAGTTTACAGGGGACCCTGACAAGTCCCCAGCATTTT.

The CDR3 sequence is CSARHDREGETQYF. As DNA, the CDR3 is TGCAGTGCTAGGCACGACAGGGAGGGAGAGACCCAGTACTTC. The chain employs TRBV20-1 and TRBJ2-5, with D perhaps being TRBD1 or TRBD2 (7 bases each). Germline assignment: CDR1 DFQATT and CDR2 SNEGSKA (reference sequence). The CDR3 contains 14 residues. The germline V and J ends were trimmed by 3 bases and 4 bases, with 15 bases remaining between them.

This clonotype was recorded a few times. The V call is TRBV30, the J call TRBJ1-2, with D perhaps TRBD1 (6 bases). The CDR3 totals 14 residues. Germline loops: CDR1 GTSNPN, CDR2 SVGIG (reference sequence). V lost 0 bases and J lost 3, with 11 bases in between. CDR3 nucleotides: TGTGCCTGGAGTGTACAAGGGGGGCACTATGGCTACACCTTC. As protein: CAWSVQGGHYGYTF.

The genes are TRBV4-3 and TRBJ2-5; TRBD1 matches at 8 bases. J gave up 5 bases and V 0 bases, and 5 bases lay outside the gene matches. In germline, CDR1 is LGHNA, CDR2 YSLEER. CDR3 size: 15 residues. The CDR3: CASSQDDRGWETQYF. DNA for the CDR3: TGCGCCAGCAGCCAAGATGACAGGGGATGGGAGACCCAGTACTTC.

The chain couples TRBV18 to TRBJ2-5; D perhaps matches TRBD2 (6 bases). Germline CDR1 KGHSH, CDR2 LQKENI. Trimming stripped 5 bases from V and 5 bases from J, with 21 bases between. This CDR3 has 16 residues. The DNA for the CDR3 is TGTGCCAGCTCATCGCTCTCCCGGGACTCTGGGGAGACCCAGTACTTC. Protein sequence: CASSSLSRDSGETQYF.

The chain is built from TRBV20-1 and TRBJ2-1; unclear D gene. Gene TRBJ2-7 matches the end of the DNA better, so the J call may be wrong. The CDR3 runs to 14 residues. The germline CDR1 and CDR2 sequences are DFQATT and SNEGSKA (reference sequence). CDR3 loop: CSATTAAPRDEQYF. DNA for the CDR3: TGCAGTGCCACCACAGCAGCCCCCCGGGACGAGCAGTACTTC.

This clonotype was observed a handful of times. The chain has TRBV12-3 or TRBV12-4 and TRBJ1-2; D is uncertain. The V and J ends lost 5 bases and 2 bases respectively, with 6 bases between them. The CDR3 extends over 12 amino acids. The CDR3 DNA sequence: TGTGCCAGCAGTAGGGCCAACTATGGCTACACCTTC. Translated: CASSRANYGYTF.

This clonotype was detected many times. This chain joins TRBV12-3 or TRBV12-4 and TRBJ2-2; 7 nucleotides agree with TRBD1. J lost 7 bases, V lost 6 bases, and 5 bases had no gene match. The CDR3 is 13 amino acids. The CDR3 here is CASRTGSIGELFF. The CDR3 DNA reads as TGTGCCAGCAGGACAGGGTCTATCGGGGAGCTGTTTTTT.

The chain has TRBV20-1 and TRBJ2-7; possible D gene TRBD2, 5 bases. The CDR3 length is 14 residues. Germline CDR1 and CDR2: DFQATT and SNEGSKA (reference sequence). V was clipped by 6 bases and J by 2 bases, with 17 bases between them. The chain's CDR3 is CSAAKSGNTYEQYF. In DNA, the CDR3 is TGCAGTGCCGCAAAAAGCGGAAACACCTACGAGCAGTACTTC.

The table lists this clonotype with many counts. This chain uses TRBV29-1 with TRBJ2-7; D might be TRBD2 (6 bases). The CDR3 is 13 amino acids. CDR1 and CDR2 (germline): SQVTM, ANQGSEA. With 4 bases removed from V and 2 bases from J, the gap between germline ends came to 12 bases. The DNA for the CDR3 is TGCAGCGTTGTGGCGGGAAATACCTACGAGCAGTACTTC. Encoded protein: CSVVAGNTYEQYF.

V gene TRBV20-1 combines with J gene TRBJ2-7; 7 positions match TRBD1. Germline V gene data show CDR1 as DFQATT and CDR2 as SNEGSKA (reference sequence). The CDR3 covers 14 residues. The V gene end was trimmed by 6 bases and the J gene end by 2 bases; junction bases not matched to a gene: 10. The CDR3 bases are TGCAGTGCACTAGGGACAGCTGAGACCTACGAGCAGTACTTC. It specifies CSALGTAETYEQYF.

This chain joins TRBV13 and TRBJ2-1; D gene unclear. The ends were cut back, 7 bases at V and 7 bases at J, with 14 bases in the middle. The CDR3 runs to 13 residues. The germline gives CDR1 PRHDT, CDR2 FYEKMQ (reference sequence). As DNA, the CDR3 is TGTGCCAGCAACCCACCCAGCAGGAATGAGCAGTTCTTC. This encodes CASNPPSRNEQFF.

In nucleotides, the CDR3 is TGTGCCAGCAGTTTAGTTTCCTCAGCGCGCGATGAGCAGTTCTTC. This codes for CASSLVSSARDEQFF. J is TRBJ2-1 and V is TRBV28, with no clear D. Germline CDR1 is MDHEN and CDR2 is SYDVKM. This CDR3 is built from 15 residues. Trimming removed 2 bases at V and 8 bases at J, with 16 bases between.

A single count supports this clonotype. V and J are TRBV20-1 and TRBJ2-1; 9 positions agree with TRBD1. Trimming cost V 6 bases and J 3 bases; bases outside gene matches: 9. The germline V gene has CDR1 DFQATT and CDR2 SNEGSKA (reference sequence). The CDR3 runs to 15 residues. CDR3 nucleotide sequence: TGCAGTGCGCAGACGCGGACAGGGGACTACAATGAGCAGTTCTTC. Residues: CSAQTRTGDYNEQFF.

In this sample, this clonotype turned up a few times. CDR3 region: CASSLVRGGGEQFF. CDR3 bases: TGTGCCAGCAGTTTGGTACGCGGGGGAGGGGAGCAGTTCTTC. The chain joins TRBV12-3 or TRBV12-4 to TRBJ2-1, with 7 bases that match TRBD2. This CDR3 spans 14 amino acids. The V and J ends lost 3 bases and 10 bases, in that order; junction bases with no gene match: 9.

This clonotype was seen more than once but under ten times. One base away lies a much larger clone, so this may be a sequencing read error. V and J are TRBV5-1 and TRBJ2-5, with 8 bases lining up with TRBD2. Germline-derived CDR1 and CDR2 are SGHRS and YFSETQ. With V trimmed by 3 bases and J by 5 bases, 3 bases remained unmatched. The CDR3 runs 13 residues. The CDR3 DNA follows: TGCGCCAGCAGCTCGGGGGGGTTGGAGACCCAGTACTTC. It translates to CASSSGGLETQYF. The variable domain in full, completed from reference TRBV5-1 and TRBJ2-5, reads KAGVTQTPRYLIKTRGQQVTLSCSPISGHRSVSWYQQTPGQGLQFLFEYFSETQRNKGNFPGRFSGRQFSNSRSEMNVSTLELGDSALYLCASSSGGLETQYFGPGTRLLVL.

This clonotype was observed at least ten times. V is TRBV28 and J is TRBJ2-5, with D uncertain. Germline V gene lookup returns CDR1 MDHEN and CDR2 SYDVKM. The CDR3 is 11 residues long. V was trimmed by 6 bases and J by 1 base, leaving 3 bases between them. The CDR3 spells CASRAQETQYF. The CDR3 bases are TGTGCCAGCAGAGCCCAAGAGACCCAGTACTTC.

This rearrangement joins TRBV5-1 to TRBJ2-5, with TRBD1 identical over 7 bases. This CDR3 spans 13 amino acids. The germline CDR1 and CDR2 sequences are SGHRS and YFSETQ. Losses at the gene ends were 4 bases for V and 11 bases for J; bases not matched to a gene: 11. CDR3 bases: TGCGCCAGCAGCGCGGACAGGTACAATGAGCAGTACTTC. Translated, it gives CASSADRYNEQYF.

CDR3 bases: TGTGCCAGCAGCCTTAGGGACTCCAGAGGCAATGAGCAGTTCTTC. Its protein product is CASSLRDSRGNEQFF. The chain is built from TRBV11-1 and TRBJ2-1; D is possibly TRBD2 (6 bases). The ends were cut back, 5 bases at V and 6 bases at J, with 17 bases in the middle. Germline V gene sequence: CDR1 SGHAT, CDR2 FQDESV (reference sequence). This CDR3 has 15 residues.